The 17 T cell receptor beta chains in this list originate from one sample, sequenced in a study of blood T cells in healthy people across ages. Combining a sample-barcoded 5' primer with a J-beta primer mix, a second PCR ran for roughly 7 to 12 cycles. TCRdb re-derived calls from the 5' RACE reads in MiXCR, one entry per CDR3 protein. The sample consists of 600,000 to 900,000 distinct CDR3 sequences, more than 25% of them appearing once. The same specimen was also included in a second study, on T cells of mothers and their children.

Sequencing used blood. Receptors were obtained from a boy aged 10-17 years in good health.

The V and J genes are TRBV4-1 and TRBJ1-5; unclear D gene. This CDR3 contains 15 residues. The V end lost 3 bases, the J end lost 0 bases, and 9 bases lay between the germline ends. The germline CDR1 and CDR2 sequences are MGHRA and YSYEKL. The CDR3 coding sequence is TGCGCCAGCAGCCACGGACCAGTTAGCAATCAGCCCCAGCATTTT. Its protein is CASSHGPVSNQPQHF.

Concerning this clonotype: One end of the junction is discordant with germline, which a read error may explain. The CDR3, as DNA: TGCAGTGCAAGAGGGACCGTGAACACTGAAGCTTTCTTT. This gives the protein CSARGTVNTEAFF. The rearrangement joins TRBV20-1 to TRBJ1-1; TRBD1 might be the D (5 bases). Germline lookup yields CDR1 DFQATT and CDR2 SNEGSKA (reference sequence). This CDR3 is built from 13 residues.

The chain recombines TRBV5-6 with TRBJ2-5; D remains ambiguous. CDR1 and CDR2 from the germline V gene are SGHDT and YYEEEE. The CDR3 spans 14 residues. V gave up 4 bases and J gave up 6 bases, with 16 bases separating them. This CDR3 is CASSTSSRRKTQYF. DNA for the CDR3: TGTGCCAGCAGCACATCATCCCGAAGAAAGACCCAGTACTTC.

The V call is TRBV12-3 or TRBV12-4, the J call TRBJ2-2; 8 bases line up with TRBD2. V was clipped by 0 bases and J by 1 base; unmatched bases: 7. This CDR3 is 18 amino acids long. CDR3 amino acids: CASSLAPSTSGNTGELFF. DNA for the CDR3: TGTGCCAGCAGTTTAGCTCCCTCAACTAGCGGGAACACCGGGGAGCTGTTTTTT.

This clonotype has just a few counts. V gene TRBV29-1 combines with J gene TRBJ1-2, with a tentative D call TRBD1 (6 bases). Germline V gives CDR1 SQVTM, CDR2 ANQGSEA. CDR3 length equals 14 residues. Trimming removed 0 bases at V and 4 bases at J, with 12 bases between. CDR3 sequence: CSVEERTVSYGYTF. In DNA form, the CDR3 reads TGCAGCGTTGAAGAGAGGACAGTTTCCTATGGCTACACCTTC.

This chain joins TRBV3-1 and TRBJ2-1, with 11 nucleotides matching TRBD2. The last part of the DNA fits TRBJ2-5 better; the J call may be wrong. The CDR3 is 16 residues long. Germline V gene sequence: CDR1 LGHDT, CDR2 YNNKEL (reference sequence). Here the CDR3 reads CASSPRVAGGQETQYF. For the CDR3, the DNA is TGTGCCAGCAGCCCAAGGGTAGCGGGGGGGCAGGAGACCCAGTACTTC.

This clonotype showed up just a few times. The CDR3 nucleotides are TGTGCCAGCAGCCAAGCTCTTCGGGGTGAGCAGTTCTTC. It yields the protein CASSQALRGEQFF. The J gene is TRBJ2-1, the V gene TRBV14; tentative D call: TRBD2 (5 bases). The CDR3 contains 13 residues. V was clipped by 1 base and J by 9 bases, with 10 bases between them. Germline CDR1 SGHDN, CDR2 FVKESK.

Note on this clonotype: Sequence at one end of the junction differs from germline and may be a read error. This sequence joins TRBV9 and TRBJ1-1; 11 bases line up with TRBD1. Germline V gene lookup returns CDR1 SGDLS and CDR2 YYNGEE. CDR3 length: 15 residues. The DNA of the CDR3 is TGTGCCGGCAGCGTAGGGGACAGGGGGAGGACTGAAGCTTTCTTT. Translation: CAGSVGDRGRTEAFF.

The chain combines TRBV11-2 with TRBJ2-5, with TRBD2 identical over 9 bases. V dropped 4 bases and J dropped 5; count of bases not matched to a gene: 14. Germline CDR1 is SGHAT and CDR2 is FQNNGV. There are 17 residues in the CDR3. The CDR3 loop is CASSSRGSGGPRETQYF. CDR3 bases: TGTGCCAGCAGCTCACGGGGTAGCGGGGGCCCCAGGGAGACCCAGTACTTC. The full variable domain, rest sourced from reference TRBV11-2 and TRBJ2-5, is EAGVAQSPRYKIIEKRQSVAFWCNPISGHATLYWYQQILGQGPKLLIQFQNNGVVDDSQLPKDRFSAERLKGVDSTLKIQPAKLEDSAVYLCASSSRGSGGPRETQYFGPGTRLLVL.

Only a few counts were recorded for this clonotype. The V gene is TRBV6-5, the J gene TRBJ2-1, with D perhaps matching TRBD1 or TRBD2 (5 bases each). The J call may not be correct, given that the DNA end is closer to TRBJ2-7. Looked up from germline, CDR1 is MNHEY and CDR2 is SVGAGI. The CDR3 contains 14 residues. The CDR3: CASSYGQGPYEQYF. CDR3 in DNA: TGTGCCAGCAGTTACGGGCAGGGACCCTACGAGCAGTACTTC.

This chain uses TRBV5-1 with TRBJ2-7; TRBD2 agrees at 7 bases. The V gene end was trimmed by 5 bases and the J gene end by 2 bases; junction bases not matched to a gene: 10. CDR1 and CDR2 from the germline V gene are SGHRS and YFSETQ. The CDR3 is 15 residues long. CDR3 residues: CASRSGTTFTYEQYF. The CDR3 DNA is TGCGCCAGCAGATCTGGGACTACCTTTACCTACGAGCAGTACTTC.

This rearrangement joins TRBV6-5 to TRBJ1-1; D not resolved. The CDR3 spans 14 residues. V was pared by 4 bases and J by 6 bases, with 15 bases between. From germline, CDR1 is MNHEY and CDR2 SVGAGI. Here the CDR3 DNA reads TGTGCCAGCAGTTCCAGACCCCTCCGCCCTGAAGCTTTCTTT. Translating gives CASSSRPLRPEAFF.

This clonotype was detected a few times. The genes are TRBV3-1 and TRBJ2-7; tentatively, D is TRBD2 (7 bases). The J call is in doubt because the DNA end fits TRBJ2-5 better. The germline gives CDR1 LGHDT, CDR2 YNNKEL (reference sequence). This CDR3 is 15 amino acids long. The DNA for the CDR3 is TGTGCCAGCAGCCCGGACCCAGGGGAGGGCGAGACCCAGTACTTC. Amino acids: CASSPDPGEGETQYF.

The chain uses TRBV18 and TRBJ1-1; D possibly corresponds to TRBD1 (6 bases). Per the germline V gene, CDR1 is KGHSH and CDR2 is LQKENI. The CDR3 is 15 residues long. Trimming pared 2 bases from V and 2 bases from J, leaving 12 bases between. CDR3 sequence (DNA): TGTGCCAGCTCACCAACAACAGGGCGAAACACTGAAGCTTTCTTT. Its translation is CASSPTTGRNTEAFF.

Concerning this clonotype itself: Being one base from a much bigger clone, this may be a read error. V usage is TRBV27 and J usage is TRBJ2-6; D possibly corresponds to TRBD1 (5 bases). The CDR3 is made up of 16 amino acids. The germline gives CDR1 MNHEY, CDR2 SMNVEV (reference sequence). CDR3 sequence: CASSLYRIPGADVLTF. In DNA, the CDR3 is TGTGCCAGCAGTTTATACAGGATCCCTGGGGCCGACGTCCTGACTTTC. Full variable domain (remainder filled in from reference TRBV27 and TRBJ2-6): EAQVTQNPRYLITVTGKKLTVTCSQNMNHEYMSWYRQDPGLGLRQIYYSMNVEVTDKGDVPEGYKVSRKEKRNFPLILESPSPNQTSLYFCASSLYRIPGADVLTFGAGSRLTVL.

This chain connects TRBV6-5 to TRBJ2-1, with a tentative D call TRBD1 (6 bases). The length of the CDR3 is 13 residues. CDR1 and CDR2 from the germline V gene are MNHEY and SVGAGI. Trimming shortened V by 7 bases and J by 9 bases, and 16 bases separated the two germline ends. The CDR3 sequence: CASTYRESGEQFF. As DNA, the CDR3 is TGTGCCAGCACCTACAGGGAAAGCGGTGAGCAGTTCTTC.

As to this clonotype: Being one base from a much bigger clone, this may be a read error. The CDR3 DNA follows: TGCGCCAGCAGCTTGGATCGGGTTAGGCAAGAGACCCAGTACTTC. Its translation: CASSLDRVRQETQYF. The chain joins TRBV5-1 to TRBJ2-5; D is unresolved. CDR3 length: 15 residues. Trimming cost V 0 bases and J 2 bases, with 11 bases left between them. Germline CDR1 and CDR2: SGHRS and YFSETQ.